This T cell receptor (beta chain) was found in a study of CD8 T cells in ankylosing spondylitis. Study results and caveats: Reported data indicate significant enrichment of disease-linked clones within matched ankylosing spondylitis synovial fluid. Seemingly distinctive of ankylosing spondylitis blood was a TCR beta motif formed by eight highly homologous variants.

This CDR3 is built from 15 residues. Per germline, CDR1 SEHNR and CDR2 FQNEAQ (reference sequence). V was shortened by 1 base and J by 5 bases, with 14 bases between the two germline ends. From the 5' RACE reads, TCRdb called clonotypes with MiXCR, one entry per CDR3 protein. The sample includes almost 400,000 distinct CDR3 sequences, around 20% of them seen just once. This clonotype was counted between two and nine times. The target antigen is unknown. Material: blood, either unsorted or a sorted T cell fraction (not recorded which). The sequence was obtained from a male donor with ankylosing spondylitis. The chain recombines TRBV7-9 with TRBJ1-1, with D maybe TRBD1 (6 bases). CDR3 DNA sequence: TGTGCCAGCAGCTTAGGGGGCGGGGGGCGTACTGAAGCTTTCTTT. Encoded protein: CASSLGGGGRTEAFF.